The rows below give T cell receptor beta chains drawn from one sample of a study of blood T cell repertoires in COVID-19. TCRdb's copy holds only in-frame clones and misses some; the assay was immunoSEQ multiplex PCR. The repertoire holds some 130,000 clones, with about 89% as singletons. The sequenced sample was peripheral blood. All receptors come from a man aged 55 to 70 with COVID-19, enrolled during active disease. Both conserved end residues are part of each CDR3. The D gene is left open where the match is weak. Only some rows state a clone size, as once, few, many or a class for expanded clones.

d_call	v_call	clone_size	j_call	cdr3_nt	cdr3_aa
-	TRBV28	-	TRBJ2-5	TGTGCCAGCAGTTTACCTTACCAAGAGACCCAGTACTTC	CASSLPYQETQYF
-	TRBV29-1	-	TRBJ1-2	TGCAGCGTTGATGGGTCGGGGGTTGGCTACACCTTC	CSVDGSGVGYTF
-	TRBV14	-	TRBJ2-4	TGTGCCAGCAGCCCCCTCCGGACGGGGAAAAACATTCAGTACTTC	CASSPLRTGKNIQYF
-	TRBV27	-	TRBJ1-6	TGTGCCAGCATGCTGGGGGCGTATAATTCACCCCTCCACTTT	CASMLGAYNSPLHF
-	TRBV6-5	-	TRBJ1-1	TGTGCCAGCGAGCCGGAAGGGGGACGAGCTTTCTTT	CASEPEGGRAFF
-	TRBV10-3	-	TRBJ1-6	TGTGCCATCAGTGAGTCGACAGTGGGGTCACCCCTCCACTTT	CAISESTVGSPLHF
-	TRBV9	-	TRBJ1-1	TGTGCCAGCAGCGTAGCTCCGGGACAGAACACTGAAGCTTTCTTT	CASSVAPGQNTEAFF
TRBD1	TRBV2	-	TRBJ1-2	TGTGCCAGCAGCCCCGCGGACAGGGCCTCAAGCGGCTACACCTTC	CASSPADRASSGYTF
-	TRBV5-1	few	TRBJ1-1	TGCGCCAGCAGCCCAGGGGCAGGGAACACTGAAGCTTTCTTT	CASSPGAGNTEAFF
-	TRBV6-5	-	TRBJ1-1	TGTGCCAGCAGCCCGCGGTCGAACACTGAAGCTTTCTTT	CASSPRSNTEAFF
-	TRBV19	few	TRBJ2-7	TGTGCCAGTAGTCAGGACAAGAGCTCCTACGAGCAGTACTTC	CASSQDKSSYEQYF
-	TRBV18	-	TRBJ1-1	TGTGCCAGCTCACCGTCCCAGGTGGGAGGAGGTACTGAAGCTTTCTTT	CASSPSQVGGGTEAFF
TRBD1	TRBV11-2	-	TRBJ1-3	TGTGCCAGCAGCCCCGGGACAGGAAGGACCATATATTTT	CASSPGTGRTIYF
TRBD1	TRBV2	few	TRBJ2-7	TGTGCCAGCAAGATGACAGGGAACTCCTACGAGCAGTACTTC	CASKMTGNSYEQYF
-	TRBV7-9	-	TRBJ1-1	TGTGCCAGCAGCTTAGTACAGGGAAACACTGAAGCTTTCTTT	CASSLVQGNTEAFF
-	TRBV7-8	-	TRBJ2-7	TGTGCCAGCAGCCTTAGGGTAGTGAGTGACGGGGGTTCCTCCTACGAGCAGTACTTC	CASSLRVVSDGGSSYEQYF